The 7 T cell receptor beta chains reported below all come from one sample, sequenced in a study of cytomegalovirus exposure and HLA in healthy donors. The PCR had 60 Vbeta and 13 Jbeta primers. Sequencing was performed with immunoSEQ multiplex PCR; in TCRdb, only in-frame clones are kept and a portion is missing. The repertoire holds about 150,000 clones, with about 85% as singletons. Sample: PBMCs. These receptors all stem from a man in his thirties or forties in good health and CMV-seropositive.

This clone was detected a few times. This chain uses TRBV7-3 with TRBJ2-1; 9 positions agree with TRBD2. Germline assignment: CDR1 SGHTA and CDR2 FQGTGA. CDR3 length: 15 residues. V was clipped by 4 bases and J by 4 bases; unmatched bases: 5. CDR3 loop: CASSSKTSGYNEQFF. The CDR3 DNA sequence: TGTGCCAGCAGCTCAAAGACTAGCGGATACAATGAGCAGTTCTTC.

The chain is built from TRBV7-8 and TRBJ1-1; possible D gene TRBD1, 6 bases. Germline assignment: CDR1 SGHVS and CDR2 FQNEAQ. Trimming took 5 bases from V and 6 from J, leaving 13 bases between them. The length of the CDR3 is 13 residues. The CDR3 is CASSLQGSAEAFF. CDR3 nucleotides: TGTGCCAGCAGCCTACAGGGATCGGCTGAAGCTTTCTTT.

The chain joins TRBV28 to TRBJ1-1, with a possible D match to TRBD1 (6 bases). The CDR3 spans 14 residues. Trimming cost V 6 bases and J 1 base, with 12 bases left between them. Germline lookup yields CDR1 MDHEN and CDR2 SYDVKM. Here the CDR3 reads CASRPRGANTEAFF. The DNA of the CDR3 is TGTGCCAGCAGGCCTCGGGGGGCGAACACTGAAGCTTTCTTT.

The rearrangement uses TRBV5-1 and TRBJ2-6, with 12 nucleotides matching TRBD1. V gave up 3 bases and J gave up 12 bases; unmatched junction bases: 16. This CDR3 spans 18 amino acids. The germline V gene encodes CDR1 SGHRS and CDR2 YFSETQ. The CDR3 DNA reads TGCGCCAGCAGCTCCGGGACAGGGGGCTTGGTGGGGCCAGGCGTCCTGACTTTC. This encodes CASSSGTGGLVGPGVLTF.

This clone was recorded a few times. This chain connects TRBV5-6 to TRBJ1-1; 7 bases match TRBD1. The germline gives CDR1 SGHDT, CDR2 YYEEEE. Trimming removed 0 bases from V and 6 bases from J; junction bases left unmatched: 11. The CDR3 spans 16 residues. The CDR3 DNA sequence: TGTGCCAGCAGCTTGGAGTGGTCGGACAGGAGGCCTGAAGCTTTCTTT. It is translated as CASSLEWSDRRPEAFF. The whole variable domain, remainder taken from reference TRBV5-6 and TRBJ1-1, is DAGVTQSPTHLIKTRGQQVTLRCSPKSGHDTVSWYQQALGQGPQFIFQYYEEEERQRGNFPDRFSGHQFPNYSSELNVNALLLGDSALYLCASSLEWSDRRPEAFFGQGTRLTVV.

The chain combines TRBV4-3 with TRBJ2-7, with 8 bases aligning to TRBD2. The V gene's germline CDR1 is LGHNA and CDR2 YSLEER. The CDR3 loop spans 16 amino acids. After removal of 4 bases from V and 0 bases from J, the junction contained 8 bases not matched to a gene. The chain's CDR3 is CASSLGRGGSSYEQYF. The CDR3 DNA reads TGCGCCAGCAGCCTAGGTCGGGGGGGGAGCTCCTACGAGCAGTACTTC.

The chain employs TRBV27 and TRBJ2-2; D gene ambiguous. V dropped 6 bases and J dropped 4 bases, with 21 bases sitting between them. From germline, CDR1 is MNHEY and CDR2 SMNVEV (reference sequence). The CDR3 loop spans 17 amino acids. The CDR3 DNA follows: TGTGCCAGCAGATCCTCCCTCAGTTTCTGGGCCACCGGGGAGCTGTTTTTT. Protein sequence: CASRSSLSFWATGELFF.